Listed below are T cell receptor beta chains from one sample, sequenced in a study of T cell repertoires in cytomegalovirus infection. Their antigens are not known. TCRdb reprocessed the reads with MiXCR, giving one entry per CDR3 protein. This table holds fewer than 650,000 distinct CDR3 sequences, about 39% found once. This specimen consisted of cultured PBMCs, obtained from culture after CMV antigen stimulation. All receptors derive from a human donor in good health (CMV status not recorded). Some clones in this sample may be carry-over from other donors' samples. CDR3s include the opening cysteine and the closing phenylalanine or tryptophan. The D gene is left open where the match is weak. A row's size may be missing; if present it is once, few, many or a size class.

j_gene: TRBJ1-4; abundance: -; v_gene: TRBV19; d_gene: TRBD1; CDR3nt: TGTGCCAGCCGGACAGGGCCTAGGAATGAAAAACTGTTTTTT; CDR3aa: CASRTGPRNEKLFF
j_gene: TRBJ2-5; abundance: -; v_gene: TRBV20-1; d_gene: -; CDR3nt: TGCAGTAGTGCTCTGGGGGCCGCTAGAGAGACCCAGTACTTC; CDR3aa: CSSALGAARETQYF
j_gene: TRBJ1-2; abundance: -; v_gene: TRBV5-6; d_gene: TRBD1; CDR3nt: TGTGCCAGCAGCCAGGACAGGGTTGACTATGGCTACACCTTC; CDR3aa: CASSQDRVDYGYTF
j_gene: TRBJ2-1; abundance: few; v_gene: TRBV12-3/TRBV12-4; d_gene: -; CDR3nt: TGTGCCAGCACTCCCGGCCGGCTTACCCTCTACAATGAGCAGTTCTTC; CDR3aa: CASTPGRLTLYNEQFF
j_gene: TRBJ2-5; abundance: -; v_gene: TRBV20-1; d_gene: -; CDR3nt: TGCAGTGCTAATTTAGACTGGGAGACCCAGTACTTC; CDR3aa: CSANLDWETQYF
j_gene: TRBJ2-5; abundance: -; v_gene: TRBV12-3/TRBV12-4; d_gene: -; CDR3nt: TGTGCCAGCAGTTCTATATGGGGGGCGGGCCAGTACTTC; CDR3aa: CASSSIWGAGQYF
j_gene: TRBJ2-5; abundance: -; v_gene: TRBV5-6; d_gene: -; CDR3nt: TGTGCCAGCAGCCCCGGACTATCGGGACAGATGGGAGAGACCCAGTACTTC; CDR3aa: CASSPGLSGQMGETQYF
j_gene: TRBJ2-3; abundance: -; v_gene: TRBV5-1; d_gene: TRBD2; CDR3nt: TGCGCCAGCAGCTCGGGGGGACTAGCGGGAGGAAAGCCAGATACGCAGTATTTT; CDR3aa: CASSSGGLAGGKPDTQYF
j_gene: TRBJ2-2; abundance: -; v_gene: TRBV12-3/TRBV12-4; d_gene: -; CDR3nt: TGTGCCAGCAGAATACAGGGTATCACCGGGGAGCTGTTTTTT; CDR3aa: CASRIQGITGELFF
j_gene: TRBJ2-1; abundance: -; v_gene: TRBV12-3/TRBV12-4; d_gene: -; CDR3nt: TGTGCCAGCAGCCTTGGGGGGGCTCTCAATGAGCAGTTCTTC; CDR3aa: CASSLGGALNEQFF
j_gene: TRBJ1-1; abundance: few; v_gene: TRBV12-3/TRBV12-4; d_gene: TRBD1; CDR3nt: TGTGCCAGCAGTCACCGGGACAGGGTTACTGAAGCTTTCTTT; CDR3aa: CASSHRDRVTEAFF
j_gene: TRBJ2-2; abundance: -; v_gene: TRBV6-1; d_gene: -; CDR3nt: TGTGCGAAGGTCCAAAAACCGGGCGGACCGAACACCGGGGAGCTGTTTTTT; CDR3aa: CAKVQKPGGPNTGELFF
j_gene: TRBJ2-7; abundance: few; v_gene: TRBV24-1; d_gene: -; CDR3nt: TGTGCCACCAGTGACACGACCGGCGAGCAGTACTTC; CDR3aa: CATSDTTGEQYF
j_gene: TRBJ2-5; abundance: -; v_gene: TRBV28; d_gene: TRBD1; CDR3nt: TGTGCCAGCAGGGACAGGAGAAAAGAGACCCAGTACTTC; CDR3aa: CASRDRRKETQYF
j_gene: TRBJ1-2; abundance: -; v_gene: TRBV7-9; d_gene: -; CDR3nt: TGTGCCAGCAGCCCCTTAAGGGGTCGTGAGACAGACACTAACTATGGCTACACCTTC; CDR3aa: CASSPLRGRETDTNYGYTF
j_gene: TRBJ2-1; abundance: -; v_gene: TRBV7-9; d_gene: TRBD1; CDR3nt: TGTGCCAGCAGCTTAGCCCTAGGACAGGGCAATGAGCAGTTCTTC; CDR3aa: CASSLALGQGNEQFF
j_gene: TRBJ2-3; abundance: -; v_gene: TRBV12-5; d_gene: TRBD2; CDR3nt: TGTGCTAGTGGTTCCGCCGGACTAGCGTCCCCTGTGGCGCAGTATTTT; CDR3aa: CASGSAGLASPVAQYF
j_gene: TRBJ2-7; abundance: -; v_gene: TRBV7-2; d_gene: TRBD1; CDR3nt: TGTGCCAGCAGCCCAACAGGGGAGCGCTACGAGCAGTACTTC; CDR3aa: CASSPTGERYEQYF
j_gene: TRBJ1-1; abundance: -; v_gene: TRBV7-2; d_gene: -; CDR3nt: TGTGCCAGCAGCTTGGGGATCCCCCTGGCTTTCTTT; CDR3aa: CASSLGIPLAFF
j_gene: TRBJ1-2; abundance: -; v_gene: TRBV28; d_gene: -; CDR3nt: TGTGCCAGCAGTTTCCCTACAGGAGGAGGGGATGGCTACACCTTC; CDR3aa: CASSFPTGGGDGYTF
j_gene: TRBJ2-7; abundance: -; v_gene: TRBV20-1; d_gene: -; CDR3nt: TGCAGTGCCGCTGGCTTTACCTACGAGCAGTACTTC; CDR3aa: CSAAGFTYEQYF
j_gene: TRBJ2-1; abundance: -; v_gene: TRBV6-6; d_gene: -; CDR3nt: TGTGCCAGCAGTTACTCGGGACTGAACAATGAGCAGTTCTTC; CDR3aa: CASSYSGLNNEQFF
j_gene: TRBJ1-5; abundance: few; v_gene: TRBV28; d_gene: TRBD1; CDR3nt: TGTGCCAGCACCACGGGACAGCGAAATCAGCCCCAGCATTTT; CDR3aa: CASTTGQRNQPQHF
j_gene: TRBJ2-3; abundance: few; v_gene: TRBV11-2; d_gene: -; CDR3nt: TGTGCCAGCAGCACCCCCGGGGTAGGCACAGATACGCAGTATTTT; CDR3aa: CASSTPGVGTDTQYF
j_gene: TRBJ2-1; abundance: -; v_gene: TRBV2; d_gene: -; CDR3nt: TGTGCCAGCAGTGCGGGACAAAGTGCCTACAATGAGCAGTTCTTC; CDR3aa: CASSAGQSAYNEQFF
j_gene: TRBJ1-2; abundance: few; v_gene: TRBV7-6; d_gene: TRBD1; CDR3nt: TGTGCCAGCAGCCCATCTCAGGGGGCGGATGGCTACACCTTC; CDR3aa: CASSPSQGADGYTF
j_gene: TRBJ1-4; abundance: -; v_gene: TRBV7-2; d_gene: -; CDR3nt: TGTGCCAGCAGTAAAAACAACCCAGGGCTAGGGGAAAAACTGTTTTTT; CDR3aa: CASSKNNPGLGEKLFF
j_gene: TRBJ2-4; abundance: -; v_gene: TRBV10-3; d_gene: -; CDR3nt: TGTGCCATCAGTGAGTCGCAAGTTGCGCCCAAAAACATTCAGTACTTC; CDR3aa: CAISESQVAPKNIQYF
j_gene: TRBJ1-3; abundance: -; v_gene: TRBV7-9; d_gene: -; CDR3nt: TGTGCCAGCAGCTTTGCGAGCTCTGGAAACACCATATATTTT; CDR3aa: CASSFASSGNTIYF
j_gene: TRBJ2-1; abundance: -; v_gene: TRBV7-9; d_gene: -; CDR3nt: TGTGCCAGCAGCTTTCCTGTGCGTGAGCAGTTCTTC; CDR3aa: CASSFPVREQFF
j_gene: TRBJ2-3; abundance: -; v_gene: TRBV7-2; d_gene: TRBD2; CDR3nt: TGTGCCAGCAGCTTAGCGCTCGGACTAGAGGGTGTTACGCAGTATTTT; CDR3aa: CASSLALGLEGVTQYF
j_gene: TRBJ1-3; abundance: few; v_gene: TRBV7-9; d_gene: TRBD1; CDR3nt: TGTGCCAGCAGCACGACAGGGGCTGGAAACACCATATATTTT; CDR3aa: CASSTTGAGNTIYF
j_gene: TRBJ1-4; abundance: few; v_gene: TRBV28; d_gene: TRBD1; CDR3nt: TGTGCCAGCAGTTCAAGGTCATCAGGGGGGGAAAAACTGTTTTTT; CDR3aa: CASSSRSSGGEKLFF
j_gene: TRBJ2-5; abundance: -; v_gene: TRBV20-1; d_gene: TRBD1; CDR3nt: TGCAGTGCCCCCTACAGGGGCGAGACCCAGTACTTC; CDR3aa: CSAPYRGETQYF
j_gene: TRBJ2-5; abundance: -; v_gene: TRBV7-2; d_gene: TRBD2; CDR3nt: TGTGCCAGCAGCTCCTCTGGACTAGCGCGGAGGTGGGAGACCCAGTACTTC; CDR3aa: CASSSSGLARRWETQYF
j_gene: TRBJ1-1; abundance: few; v_gene: TRBV6-5; d_gene: -; CDR3nt: TGTGCCAGCAGTTACGGGCTTACGAACACTGAAGCTTTCTTT; CDR3aa: CASSYGLTNTEAFF
j_gene: TRBJ2-1; abundance: -; v_gene: TRBV7-4; d_gene: TRBD2; CDR3nt: TGTGCCAGCAGCGATCCATCAGTACAATCGGGGGGTCCCTACAATGAGCAGTTCTTC; CDR3aa: CASSDPSVQSGGPYNEQFF